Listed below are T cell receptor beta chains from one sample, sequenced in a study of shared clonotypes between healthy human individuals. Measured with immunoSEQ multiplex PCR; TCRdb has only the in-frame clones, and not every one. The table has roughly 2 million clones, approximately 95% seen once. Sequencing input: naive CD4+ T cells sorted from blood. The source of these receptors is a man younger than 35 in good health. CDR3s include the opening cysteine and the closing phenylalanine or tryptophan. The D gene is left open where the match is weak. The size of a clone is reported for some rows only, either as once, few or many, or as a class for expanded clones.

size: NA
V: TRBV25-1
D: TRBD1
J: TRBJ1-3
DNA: TGTGCCAGCAGTGATGGAGGGGGCCGATTCTCTGGAAACACCATATATTTT
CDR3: CASSDGGGRFSGNTIYF

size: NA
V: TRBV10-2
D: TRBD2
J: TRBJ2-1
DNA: TGCGCCAGCAGTGACCCGGCTAGCGGGAGCTCCTACAATGAGCAGTTCTTC
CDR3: CASSDPASGSSYNEQFF

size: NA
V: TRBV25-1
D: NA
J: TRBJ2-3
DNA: TGTGCCAGCAGCGGGGAAACGGCAGATACGCAGTATTTT
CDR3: CASSGETADTQYF

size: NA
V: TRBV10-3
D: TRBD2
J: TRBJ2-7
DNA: TGTGCCACGGGGCTAGCGGGGGGATACGAGCAGTACTTC
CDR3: CATGLAGGYEQYF

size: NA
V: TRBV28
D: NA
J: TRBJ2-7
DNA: TGTGCCAGCAGTTCCAGGGGGGTGACAGGGACCTACGAGCAGTACTTC
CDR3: CASSSRGVTGTYEQYF

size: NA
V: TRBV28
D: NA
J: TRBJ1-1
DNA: TGTGCCAGCAGTACCCCAACAGGGAGGGGGAACACTGAAGCTTTCTTT
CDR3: CASSTPTGRGNTEAFF

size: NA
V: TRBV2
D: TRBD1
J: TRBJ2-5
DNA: TGTGCCAGCAGTGGGACAGGGCTAGGGCCCCAGTACTTC
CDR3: CASSGTGLGPQYF

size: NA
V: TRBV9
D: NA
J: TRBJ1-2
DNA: TGTGCCAGCGCGGGAGGGGGGCTCCCATCCCGGGGGACCTTC
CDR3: CASAGGGLPSRGTF

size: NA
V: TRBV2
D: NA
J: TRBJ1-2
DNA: TGTGCCAGCACCCGAAGGGGAGGGGGTGATGGCTACACCTTC
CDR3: CASTRRGGGDGYTF

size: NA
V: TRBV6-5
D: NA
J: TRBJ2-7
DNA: TGTGCCAGCAGTTACAAAGGCGAGCAGTACTTC
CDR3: CASSYKGEQYF

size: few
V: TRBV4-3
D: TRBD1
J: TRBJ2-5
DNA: TGCGCCAGCAGCCAAGGCATGACAGGGAAAGAGACCCAGTACTTC
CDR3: CASSQGMTGKETQYF

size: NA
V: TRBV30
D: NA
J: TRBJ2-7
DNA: TGTGCCTGGAGTGTACTAAGTACGGCCCGGTACTTC
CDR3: CAWSVLSTARYF

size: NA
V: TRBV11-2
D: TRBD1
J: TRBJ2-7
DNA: TGTGCCAGCAACGCTGTTTCGGGGACCGGGACAGAAATCAACGAGCAGTACTTC
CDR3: CASNAVSGTGTEINEQYF

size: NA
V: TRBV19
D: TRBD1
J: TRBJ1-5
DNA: TGTGCCAGTACCCTAGACAGGGGCGGCAATCAGCCCCAGCATTTT
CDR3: CASTLDRGGNQPQHF

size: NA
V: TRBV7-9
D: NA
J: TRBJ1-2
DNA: TGTGCCAGCAGCCCGCCGGCCCAAGCTAACTATGGCTACACCTTC
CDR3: CASSPPAQANYGYTF

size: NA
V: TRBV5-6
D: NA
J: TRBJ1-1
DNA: TGTGCCAGCAGCTTGGTTGACAGGATGAACACTGAAGCTTTCTTT
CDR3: CASSLVDRMNTEAFF

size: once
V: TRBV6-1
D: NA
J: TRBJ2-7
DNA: TGTGCCAGCAGTCTGGGGCCCGAGCAGTACTTC
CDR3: CASSLGPEQYF

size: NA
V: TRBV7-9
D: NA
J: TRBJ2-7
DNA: TGTGCCAGCTCGCAGGCCGCTCACTACGAGCAGTACTTC
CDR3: CASSQAAHYEQYF

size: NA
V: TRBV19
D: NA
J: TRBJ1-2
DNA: TGTGCCAGTAGTATGGGTGGTGGCTACACCTTC
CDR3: CASSMGGGYTF

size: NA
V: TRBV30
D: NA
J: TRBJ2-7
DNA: TGTGCCTGGAGGACAGGTTCTTACGAGCAGTACTTC
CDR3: CAWRTGSYEQYF

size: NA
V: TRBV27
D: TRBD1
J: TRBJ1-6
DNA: TGTGCCAGCAGTTTCGCCGGGACAGCACTGAATTCACCCCTCCACTTT
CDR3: CASSFAGTALNSPLHF

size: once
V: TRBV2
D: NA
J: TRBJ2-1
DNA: TGTGCCAGCAGGGACACCTCGGGCGCGTTTGGTGAGCAGTTCTTC
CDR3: CASRDTSGAFGEQFF

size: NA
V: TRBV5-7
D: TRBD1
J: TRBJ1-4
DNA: TGTGCCAGCAGCCACAAGGGGGCGCCTGAAAAACTGTTTTTT
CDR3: CASSHKGAPEKLFF

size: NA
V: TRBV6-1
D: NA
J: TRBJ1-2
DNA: TGTGCCAGCAGTGGCGACTGGGGCTATGGCTACACCTTC
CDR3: CASSGDWGYGYTF

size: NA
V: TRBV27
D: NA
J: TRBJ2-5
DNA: TGTGCCAGCAGTCCCCGCCAGGGGGGGAAAGAGACCCAGTACTTC
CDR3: CASSPRQGGKETQYF

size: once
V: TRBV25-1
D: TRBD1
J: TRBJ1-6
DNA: TGTGCCAGCGCCCCCCTACTCCGGGACAGGGATCGAAATTCACCCCTCCACTTT
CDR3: CASAPLLRDRDRNSPLHF

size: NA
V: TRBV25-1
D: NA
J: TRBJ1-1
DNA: TGTGCCAGCAGTGAATATGGTGCTGAAGCTTTCTTT
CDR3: CASSEYGAEAFF

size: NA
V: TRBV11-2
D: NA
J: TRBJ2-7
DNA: TGTGCCAGCAGCTTAGTAATGCGCGAGCAGTACTTC
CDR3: CASSLVMREQYF

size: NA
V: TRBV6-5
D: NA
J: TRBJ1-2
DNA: TGTGCCAGCAGCCCGGCTGGCAGGGCTGGCTACACCTTC
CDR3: CASSPAGRAGYTF

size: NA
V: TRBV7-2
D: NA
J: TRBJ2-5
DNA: TGTGCCAGCAGCTTAGGGCAGAAAGAGACCCAGTACTTC
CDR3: CASSLGQKETQYF

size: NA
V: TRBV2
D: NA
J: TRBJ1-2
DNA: TGTGCCAGCAGCCCATTCGGGCGGCAGGGAATATATGGCTACACCTTC
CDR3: CASSPFGRQGIYGYTF

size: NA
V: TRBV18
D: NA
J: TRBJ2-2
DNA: TGTGCCAGCTCCCCGACGATGTCATCGAACACCGGGGAGCTGTTTTTT
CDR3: CASSPTMSSNTGELFF

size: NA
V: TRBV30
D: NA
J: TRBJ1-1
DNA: TGTGCCTGGAGCCCGGGGAAAACTGAAGCTTTCTTT
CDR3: CAWSPGKTEAFF

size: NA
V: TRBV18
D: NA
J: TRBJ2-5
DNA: TGTGCCAGCTCACCAGGGACGGACGAGACCCAGTACTTC
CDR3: CASSPGTDETQYF

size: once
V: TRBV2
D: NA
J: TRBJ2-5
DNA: TGTGCCAGCAAGGACAGAGGAGAGACCCAGTACTTC
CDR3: CASKDRGETQYF

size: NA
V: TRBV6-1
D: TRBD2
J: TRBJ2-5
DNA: TGTGCCAGCAGTGTCAGCGGGAGGGCCAACAGGCAAGAGACCCAGTACTTC
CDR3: CASSVSGRANRQETQYF